This T cell receptor (beta chain) was recovered during a study of T cell repertoires in cytomegalovirus infection. Looking at the study overall: It can be stated that public TCR beta signatures indicated CMV infection as well as a matching HLA type.

A few counts support this clonotype. What it recognizes is unknown. The CDR3 has 14 amino acids. V lost 6 bases, J lost 4 bases, and 15 bases lay in between. The germline V gene encodes CDR1 SEHNR and CDR2 FQNEAQ (reference sequence). TCRdb reprocessed the reads via MiXCR and lists one record per CDR3 protein. The data contain about 340,000 distinct CDR3 sequences, roughly 29% of them singletons. This TCR derives from a human donor in good health (CMV status not recorded). Some clones in this sample may be carry-over from other donors' samples. The rearrangement links TRBV7-9 to TRBJ1-2; D might be TRBD1 (6 bases). This specimen consisted of cultured PBMCs, obtained from culture after CMV antigen stimulation. The CDR3 sequence: CASRSGEFGYGYTF. In nucleotides, the CDR3 is TGTGCCAGCAGGTCAGGGGAGTTCGGCTATGGCTACACCTTC.